Presented here are 15 T cell receptor beta chains from one specimen sequenced in a study of blood T cell repertoires in COVID-19. The table came from immunoSEQ multiplex PCR; TCRdb's copy has only in-frame clones and leaves some out. The data hold 200,000 to 250,000 clones, with around 82% observed a single time. The sequencing input was peripheral blood. The receptors come from a woman of 80 years or more with acute or convalescent COVID-19.

The V gene is TRBV6-5, the J gene TRBJ1-1, with TRBD1 matching over 7 bases. The germline V gene encodes CDR1 MNHEY and CDR2 SVGAGI. The CDR3 runs 13 residues. The junction had 6 bases not matched to a gene; V was cut back by 7 bases and J by 4 bases. The CDR3 region has the DNA TGTGCCAGCAAGCAGACAGGGCGCACTGAAGCTTTCTTT. Its translation is CASKQTGRTEAFF.

The rearrangement uses TRBV7-2 and TRBJ1-2, with a possible D match to TRBD1 (5 bases). This CDR3 spans 13 amino acids. CDR1 and CDR2 (germline): SGHTA, FQGNSA. V lost 7 bases, J lost 3 bases, and 12 bases lay in between. CDR3 protein: CASNLAGYYGYTF. Written as DNA, the CDR3 is TGTGCCAGCAACCTCGCAGGGTACTATGGCTACACCTTC.

This chain joins TRBV3-1 (or the pseudogene TRBV3-2) and TRBJ1-2; D remains ambiguous. CDR3 length: 15 amino acids. V dropped 1 base and J dropped 0 bases, with 9 bases sitting between them. CDR1 and CDR2 from the germline V gene are LGHDT and YNNKEL (reference sequence). Written as DNA, the CDR3 is TGTGCCAGCAGCCAAGTGAGCCTGACTAACTATGGCTACACCTTC. Protein sequence: CASSQVSLTNYGYTF.

CDR3 region: CASRTGSNQPQHF. For the CDR3, the DNA is TGTGCCAGCAGGACGGGTAGCAATCAGCCCCAGCATTTT. The rearrangement joins TRBV6-4 to TRBJ1-5, with D hard to call. CDR1 is MRHNA and CDR2 is SNTAGT in the germline V gene. With 6 bases removed from V and 0 bases from J, the gap between germline ends came to 6 bases. The CDR3 has 13 amino acids.

The chain joins TRBV3-1 (or the pseudogene TRBV3-2) to TRBJ2-1; perhaps TRBD1 as D (5 bases). V was cut by 4 bases and J by 1 base, with 11 bases left in between. The CDR3 sequence is 15 residues long. Germline CDR1 LGHDT, CDR2 YNNKEL (reference sequence). The CDR3 DNA follows: TGTGCCAGCAGCCTTAGACAGCAATCCTACAATGAGCAGTTCTTC. Encoded protein: CASSLRQQSYNEQFF.

This chain links TRBV3-1 (or the pseudogene TRBV3-2) with TRBJ1-1, with D possibly being TRBD1 (6 bases). The germline V gene encodes CDR1 LGHDT and CDR2 YNNKEL (reference sequence). The V end lost 4 bases, the J end lost 1 base, and 10 bases lay between the germline ends. The CDR3 sequence is 14 residues long. Written as DNA, the CDR3 is TGTGCCAGCAGCCCAACAGGGAGGAACACTGAAGCTTTCTTT. It specifies CASSPTGRNTEAFF.

The rearrangement joins TRBV9 to TRBJ2-5; 10 bases line up with TRBD2. The J segment lost 0 bases and the V segment lost 4 bases, leaving 3 bases of the junction unmatched. Germline V gene sequence: CDR1 SGDLS, CDR2 YYNGEE. The CDR3 is 15 amino acids. CDR3 coding DNA: TGTGCCAGCAGCTTTAGCGGGGGGTACCAAGAGACCCAGTACTTC. Protein product: CASSFSGGYQETQYF.

This chain joins TRBV18 and TRBJ2-1, with D possibly TRBD2 on 5 matching bases. Germline assignment: CDR1 KGHSH and CDR2 LQKENI. The CDR3 has 14 amino acids. V shed 2 bases and J shed 10 bases, with 15 bases lying between them. The CDR3 region is CASSPGPLGGEQFF. CDR3 nucleotides: TGTGCCAGCTCACCAGGCCCACTAGGCGGCGAGCAGTTCTTC.

As regards this clone: The sample carries other DNA sequences with the same CDR3. The chain is built from TRBV16 and TRBJ1-2; TRBD1 might be the D (6 bases). V gave up 1 base and J gave up 4 bases, with 7 bases separating them. The V gene's germline CDR1 is KGHSY and CDR2 FQNENV. This CDR3 is built from 13 residues. CDR3 in amino acids: CASSQWTVYGYTF. The CDR3, as DNA: TGTGCCAGCAGCCAATGGACAGTCTATGGCTACACCTTC.

The genes are TRBV9 and TRBJ2-5, with 10 bases identical to TRBD1. This CDR3 comprises 16 residues. V shed 4 bases and J 5 bases; nucleotides not matched to a gene: 11. CDR1 and CDR2 from the germline V gene are SGDLS and YYNGEE. Written as DNA, the CDR3 is TGTGCCAGCAGCTCCTCGACCGGGACAGGGGTTGAGACCCAGTACTTC. It specifies CASSSSTGTGVETQYF.

This chain links TRBV27 with TRBJ1-2; 7 bases are a match to TRBD1. Germline CDR1 is MNHEY and CDR2 is SMNVEV (reference sequence). The CDR3 has 12 amino acids. J lost 13 bases, V lost 6 bases, and 11 bases had no gene match. This CDR3 is CASSHGQDSFTF. In DNA, the CDR3 is TGTGCCAGCAGCCACGGACAGGATTCTTTCACCTTC.

V usage is TRBV7-8 and J usage is TRBJ2-1, with TRBD2 matching 10 bases. V shed 4 bases, J shed 4 bases, and the junction held 10 bases outside the gene matches. The germline CDR1 and CDR2 sequences are SGHVS and FQNEAQ. The CDR3 loop spans 17 amino acids. The DNA of the CDR3 is TGTGCCAGCAGCTCAGCCCCTAGCGGGGGAACATACAATGAGCAGTTCTTC. Amino acids: CASSSAPSGGTYNEQFF.

V usage is TRBV19 and J usage is TRBJ1-1, with D maybe TRBD1 (5 bases). The CDR3 is made up of 14 amino acids. Between the trimmed V and J ends, which lost 5 bases and 1 base, there was a span of 11 bases. Looked up from germline, CDR1 is LNHDA and CDR2 is SQIVND (reference sequence). CDR3 nucleotide sequence: TGTGCCAGTAGTCTCCAGGGTCAGAACACTGAAGCTTTCTTT. Its translation: CASSLQGQNTEAFF.

The rearrangement uses TRBV30 and TRBJ2-4, with a weak D call TRBD1 (5 bases). Germline lookup yields CDR1 GTSNPN and CDR2 SVGIG (reference sequence). V gave up 0 bases and J gave up 1 base, with 7 bases separating them. The CDR3 has 14 amino acids. The CDR3, as DNA: TGTGCCTGGAGTGTCAAGGGGGCCAAAAACATTCAGTACTTC. It codes for CAWSVKGAKNIQYF.

This clone has just a few counts. The chain is built from TRBV28 and TRBJ1-2; D gene ambiguous. The CDR3 has 14 residues. V lost 4 bases and J lost 7, with 16 bases in between. CDR1 is MDHEN, CDR2 SYDVKM, per germline. Here the CDR3 DNA reads TGTGCCAGCAGTTCCCCCGCGGGGTCTGGTGGCTACACCTTC. Translating it yields CASSSPAGSGGYTF.